This is a list of T cell receptor beta chains from one sample in a study of blood T cell repertoires in COVID-19. Using immunoSEQ multiplex PCR, the repertoire was profiled, and TCRdb retains in-frame clones only, with some absent. The top ten hold around 4% of the sample, which has about 290,000 clones, around 85% seen once. The sequencing input was peripheral blood. The receptors derive from a woman aged 50 to 65 with active or convalescent COVID-19. Each CDR3 is given with its conserved first and last residue. Fields, in order: V gene, D gene, clone size, J gene, CDR3 DNA, CDR3 protein. A D gene is named only where the DNA matches it firmly. Size values are once, few and many counts, or a class for expanded clones, and some rows have none.

v_gene: TRBV4-1
d_gene: TRBD2
abundance: .
j_gene: TRBJ2-7
CDR3nt: TGCGCCAGCAGCACTCGACTAGCGGGAGACTACGAGCAGTACTTC
CDR3aa: CASSTRLAGDYEQYF

v_gene: TRBV3-1/TRBV3-2
d_gene: TRBD2
abundance: .
j_gene: TRBJ2-1
CDR3nt: TGTGCCAGCAGCCAAGGCTCCTTACTAGCGGGATACTACAATGAGCAGTTCTTC
CDR3aa: CASSQGSLLAGYYNEQFF

v_gene: TRBV11-1
d_gene: TRBD2
abundance: .
j_gene: TRBJ2-7
CDR3nt: TGTGCCAGCAGCCCGGGACTAGCAAACCCCGAGCAGTACTTC
CDR3aa: CASSPGLANPEQYF

v_gene: TRBV28
d_gene: TRBD1
abundance: .
j_gene: TRBJ1-2
CDR3nt: TGTGCCAGCAGCCCTCGGGGTACAGGGGGCTATGGCTACACCTTC
CDR3aa: CASSPRGTGGYGYTF

v_gene: TRBV19
d_gene: TRBD2
abundance: .
j_gene: TRBJ2-7
CDR3nt: TGTGCCAGTAGTATGAAGGTAGGACTAGCCTTCTACGAGCAGTACTTC
CDR3aa: CASSMKVGLAFYEQYF

v_gene: TRBV5-4
d_gene: .
abundance: .
j_gene: TRBJ2-3
CDR3nt: TGTGCCAGCAGCGTCGGGTCAAGCACAAGCACAGATACGCAGTATTTT
CDR3aa: CASSVGSSTSTDTQYF

v_gene: TRBV19
d_gene: TRBD2
abundance: .
j_gene: TRBJ2-1
CDR3nt: TGTGCCAGTAGTACGGGACTAGCGGGAGAGGAGCAGTTCTTC
CDR3aa: CASSTGLAGEEQFF

v_gene: TRBV19
d_gene: .
abundance: .
j_gene: TRBJ2-7
CDR3nt: TGTGCCAGTAGCCCCCTAGGGGTTAGCGAGCAGTACTTC
CDR3aa: CASSPLGVSEQYF

v_gene: TRBV7-8
d_gene: .
abundance: .
j_gene: TRBJ1-2
CDR3nt: TGTGCCAGCAGCTTAATGACAGGTGTGTCCGGCTACACCTTC
CDR3aa: CASSLMTGVSGYTF

v_gene: TRBV30
d_gene: .
abundance: .
j_gene: TRBJ2-7
CDR3nt: TGTGCCTGGGCGGAGGACAGCTCCTACGAGCAGTACTTC
CDR3aa: CAWAEDSSYEQYF

v_gene: TRBV9
d_gene: TRBD2
abundance: .
j_gene: TRBJ2-1
CDR3nt: TGTGCCAGCAGCGTGGGACTAGCGGGAGGGATTAATGAGCAGTTCTTC
CDR3aa: CASSVGLAGGINEQFF

v_gene: TRBV10-3
d_gene: TRBD2
abundance: .
j_gene: TRBJ2-3
CDR3nt: TGTGCCATCAGATCCACGGGACTAGCGGGAGTCGCAGATACGCAGTATTTT
CDR3aa: CAIRSTGLAGVADTQYF

v_gene: TRBV28
d_gene: TRBD1
abundance: once
j_gene: TRBJ2-2
CDR3nt: TGTGCCAGCAGTTTCGATATCGGACAGGGCGGAACCGGGGAGCTGTTTTTT
CDR3aa: CASSFDIGQGGTGELFF

v_gene: TRBV3-1/TRBV3-2
d_gene: .
abundance: .
j_gene: TRBJ2-7
CDR3nt: TGTGCCAGCAGCCCCGGCGGATATCGTTCCTCCTACGAGCAGTACTTC
CDR3aa: CASSPGGYRSSYEQYF

v_gene: TRBV11-2
d_gene: .
abundance: .
j_gene: TRBJ1-1
CDR3nt: TGTGCCAGCAGCTTAGATGGAGGGACGGTGAACACTGAAGCTTTCTTT
CDR3aa: CASSLDGGTVNTEAFF

v_gene: TRBV27
d_gene: .
abundance: .
j_gene: TRBJ2-5
CDR3nt: TGTGCCAGCAGTTTTGGAGTAGAAGAGACCCAGTACTTC
CDR3aa: CASSFGVEETQYF

v_gene: TRBV28
d_gene: .
abundance: .
j_gene: TRBJ1-5
CDR3nt: TGTGCCAGCACCCCCCTTGGAGGCCTCCAGCCCCAGCATTTT
CDR3aa: CASTPLGGLQPQHF

v_gene: TRBV28
d_gene: .
abundance: .
j_gene: TRBJ1-3
CDR3nt: TGTGCCGCGGACAGTTATTCTGGAAACACCATATATTTT
CDR3aa: CAADSYSGNTIYF

v_gene: TRBV2
d_gene: .
abundance: .
j_gene: TRBJ1-5
CDR3nt: TGTGCCAGCAGCCCCGACAGAAGCAATCAGCCCCAGCATTTT
CDR3aa: CASSPDRSNQPQHF

v_gene: TRBV7-9
d_gene: .
abundance: .
j_gene: TRBJ2-6
CDR3nt: TGTGCCAGCAGCTTAGGCAGATTCCGCTCTGGGGCCAACGTCCTGACTTTC
CDR3aa: CASSLGRFRSGANVLTF

v_gene: TRBV4-1
d_gene: TRBD2
abundance: .
j_gene: TRBJ2-1
CDR3nt: TGCGCCAGCAGTCGCCTAGCGGGCTCCTACAATGAGCAGTTCTTC
CDR3aa: CASSRLAGSYNEQFF

v_gene: TRBV27
d_gene: .
abundance: .
j_gene: TRBJ1-6
CDR3nt: TGTGCCAGCAGTTTATATCTCTTTAATTCACCCCTCCACTTT
CDR3aa: CASSLYLFNSPLHF